This TCR beta chain was observed in a study of blood T cell repertoires in COVID-19. Produced via immunoSEQ multiplex PCR; TCRdb's table is partial and in-frame only. This table has more than 25,000 clones, roughly 87% appearing once. Deletions cut 5 bases from V and 4 bases from J, with 14 bases between. CDR1 and CDR2 from the germline V gene are MNHEY and SMNVEV (reference sequence). The CDR3 is 14 amino acids. The sequenced material came from peripheral blood. The TCR sequence derives from a man between 45 and 60 years old with active COVID-19. The chain has TRBV27 and TRBJ1-2; the D gene is possibly TRBD1 (5 bases). In nucleotides, the CDR3 is TGTGCCAGCAGTCCCCAGGGTTGGCTCTATGGCTACACCTTC. As protein: CASSPQGWLYGYTF.